Below, 6 T cell receptor beta chains from the same sample are listed, as sequenced in a study of PD-L1 blockade in urothelial cancer (dated by TCRdb to the late 2010s). In the paper's terms, the time point label means: peripheral blood 6 weeks after treatment start. Library generation was performed with the immunoSEQ multiplex PCR assay. TCRdb retrieved this table from immuneACCESS and kept in-frame rearrangements only. Not all clones are present; in checked studies, unresolved V genes account for under half, and no reason is known for the remainder. The sample contains about 30,000 clones, over 60% of them found a single time. The ten largest clones add up to about 3.7% of the sample. Material: PBMCs, obtained around atezolizumab (anti-PD-L1) treatment. The receptors were sampled from a man aged 65 to 85 with urothelial cancer.

This clone is medium-sized by share. The V call is TRBV7-9, the J call TRBJ1-2; D gene unclear. The CDR3 loop spans 12 amino acids. Germline CDR1 and CDR2: SEHNR and FQNEAQ (reference sequence). V was trimmed by 5 bases and J by 6 bases, leaving 10 bases between them. The CDR3 nucleotides read TGTGCCAGCAGCCCAGAGCGGGATGGCTACACCTTC. Protein: CASSPERDGYTF.

The chain uses TRBV19 and TRBJ2-1, with D perhaps TRBD2 (6 bases). This CDR3 spans 12 amino acids. Trimming removed 6 bases at V and 12 bases at J, with 15 bases between. Germline V gene data show CDR1 as LNHDA and CDR2 as SQIVND (reference sequence). The CDR3 DNA is TGTGCCAGTAGCACAAGCGGGTATGGGCAGTTCTTC. Its protein is CASSTSGYGQFF.

The chain carries TRBV5-1 and TRBJ2-7, with 9 bases identical to TRBD2. Germline V CDR1 and CDR2: SGHRS, YFSETQ. V shed 8 bases, J shed 2 bases, and the junction held 11 bases outside the gene matches. CDR3 size: 15 residues. CDR3 DNA sequence: TGCGCCAGTTCCATTAGCGGGAGTACGACCTACGAGCAGTACTTC. Translation: CASSISGSTTYEQYF. The full variable domain, with the rest looked up from reference TRBV5-1 and TRBJ2-7, is KAGVTQTPRYLIKTRGQQVTLSCSPISGHRSVSWYQQTPGQGLQFLFEYFSETQRNKGNFPGRFSGRQFSNSRSEMNVSTLELGDSALYLCASSISGSTTYEQYFGPGTRLTVT.

This chain links TRBV19 with TRBJ1-1; possible D gene TRBD1, 5 bases. The V gene lost 7 bases and the J gene lost 5 bases, with 14 bases spanning the gap. The CDR3 is 13 residues long. Germline loops: CDR1 LNHDA, CDR2 SQIVND (reference sequence). The CDR3: CASTQAGETEAFF. CDR3 DNA sequence: TGTGCCAGTACCCAAGCGGGGGAGACTGAAGCTTTCTTT.

This sequence joins TRBV6-5 and TRBJ1-1; possible D gene TRBD1, 5 bases. The V end lost 6 bases, the J end lost 12 bases, and 14 bases lay between the germline ends. CDR1 and CDR2 (germline): MNHEY, SVGAGI. The CDR3 runs 11 residues. The CDR3 spells CASSTGGTTFF. The CDR3 DNA reads TGTGCCAGCAGCACGGGGGGAACCACTTTCTTT.

V gene TRBV7-9 combines with J gene TRBJ2-1, with TRBD2 identical over 13 bases. This CDR3 has 16 amino acids. V shed 5 bases, J shed 5 bases, and the junction held 6 bases outside the gene matches. The V gene's germline CDR1 is SEHNR and CDR2 FQNEAQ (reference sequence). CDR3 amino acids: CASSPRTSGRDNEQFF. The DNA for the CDR3 is TGTGCCAGCAGCCCCAGGACTAGCGGGAGAGACAATGAGCAGTTCTTC.